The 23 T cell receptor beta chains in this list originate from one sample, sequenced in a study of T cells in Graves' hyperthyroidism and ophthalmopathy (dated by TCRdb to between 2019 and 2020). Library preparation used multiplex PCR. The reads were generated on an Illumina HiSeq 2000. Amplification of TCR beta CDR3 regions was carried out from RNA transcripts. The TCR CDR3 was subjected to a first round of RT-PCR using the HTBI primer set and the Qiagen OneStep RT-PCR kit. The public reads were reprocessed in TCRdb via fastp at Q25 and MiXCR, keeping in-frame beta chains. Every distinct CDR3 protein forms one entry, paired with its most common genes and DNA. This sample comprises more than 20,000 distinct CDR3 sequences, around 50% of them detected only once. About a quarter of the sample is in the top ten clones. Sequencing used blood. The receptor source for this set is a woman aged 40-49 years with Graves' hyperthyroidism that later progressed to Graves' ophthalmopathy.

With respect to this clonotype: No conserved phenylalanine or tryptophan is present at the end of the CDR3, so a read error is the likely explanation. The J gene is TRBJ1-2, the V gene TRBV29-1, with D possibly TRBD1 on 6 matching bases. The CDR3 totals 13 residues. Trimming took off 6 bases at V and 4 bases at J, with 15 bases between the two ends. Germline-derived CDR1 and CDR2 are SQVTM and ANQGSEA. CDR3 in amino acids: CSVWTVLSYGYTL. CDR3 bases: TGCAGCGTCTGGACAGTGCTAAGCTATGGCTACACCCTC.

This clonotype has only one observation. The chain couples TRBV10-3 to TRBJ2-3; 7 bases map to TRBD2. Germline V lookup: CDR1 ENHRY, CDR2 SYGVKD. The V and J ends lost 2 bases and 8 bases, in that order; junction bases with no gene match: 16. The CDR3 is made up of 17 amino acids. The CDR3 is CAISERIGLADSGTQYF. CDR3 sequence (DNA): TGTGCCATCAGTGAGAGGATCGGTCTAGCGGACTCCGGTACGCAGTATTTT.

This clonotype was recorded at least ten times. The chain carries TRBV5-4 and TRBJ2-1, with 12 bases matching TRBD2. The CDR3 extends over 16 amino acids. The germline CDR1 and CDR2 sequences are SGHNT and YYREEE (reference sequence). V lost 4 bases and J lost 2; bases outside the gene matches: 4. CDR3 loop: CASSLAGGGAYNEQFF. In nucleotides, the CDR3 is TGTGCCAGCAGCCTAGCGGGAGGGGGGGCCTACAATGAGCAGTTCTTC.

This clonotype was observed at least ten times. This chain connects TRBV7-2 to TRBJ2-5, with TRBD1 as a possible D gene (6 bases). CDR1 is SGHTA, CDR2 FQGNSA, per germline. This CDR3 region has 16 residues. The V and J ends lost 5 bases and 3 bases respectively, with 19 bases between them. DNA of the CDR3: TGTGCCAGCAGCCTTCGAACAGGGATCCCCGAAGAGACCCAGTACTTC. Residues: CASSLRTGIPEETQYF.

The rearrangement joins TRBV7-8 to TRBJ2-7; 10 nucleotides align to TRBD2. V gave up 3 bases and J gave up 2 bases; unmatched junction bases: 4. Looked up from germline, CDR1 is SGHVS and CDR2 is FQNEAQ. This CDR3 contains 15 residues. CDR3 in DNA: TGTGCCAGCAGCTTGTCCGGGACTAGCGCCTACGAGCAGTACTTC. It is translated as CASSLSGTSAYEQYF.

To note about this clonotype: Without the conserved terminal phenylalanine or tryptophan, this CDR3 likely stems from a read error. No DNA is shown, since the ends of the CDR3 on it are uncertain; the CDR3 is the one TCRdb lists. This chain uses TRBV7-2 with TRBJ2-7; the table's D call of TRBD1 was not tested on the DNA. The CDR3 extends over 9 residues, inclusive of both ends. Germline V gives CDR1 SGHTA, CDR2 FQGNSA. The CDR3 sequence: CASSQDQGR.

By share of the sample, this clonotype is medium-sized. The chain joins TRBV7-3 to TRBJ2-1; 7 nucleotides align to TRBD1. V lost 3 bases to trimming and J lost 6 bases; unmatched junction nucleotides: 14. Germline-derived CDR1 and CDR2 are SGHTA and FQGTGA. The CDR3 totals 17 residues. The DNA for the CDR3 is TGTGCCAGCAGCTTTATAGGCACCCGGACAGGCATCAATGAGCAGTTCTTC. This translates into CASSFIGTRTGINEQFF. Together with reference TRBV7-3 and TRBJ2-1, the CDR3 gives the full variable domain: GAGVSQTPSNKVTEKGKYVELRCDPISGHTALYWYRQSLGQGPEFLIYFQGTGAADDSGLPNDRFFAVRPEGSVSTLKIQRTERGDSAVYLCASSFIGTRTGINEQFFGPGTRLTVL.

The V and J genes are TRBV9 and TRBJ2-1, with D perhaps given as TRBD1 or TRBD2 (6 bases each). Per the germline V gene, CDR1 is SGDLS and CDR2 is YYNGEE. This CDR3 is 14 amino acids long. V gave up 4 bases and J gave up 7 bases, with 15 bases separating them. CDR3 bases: TGTGCCAGCAGCACCGGAGGGGGGCGTAATGAGCAGTTCTTC. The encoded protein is CASSTGGGRNEQFF. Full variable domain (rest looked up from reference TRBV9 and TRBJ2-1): DSGVTQTPKHLITATGQRVTLRCSPRSGDLSVYWYQQSLDQGLQFLIQYYNGEERAKGNILERFSAQQFPDLHSELNLSSLELGDSALYFCASSTGGGRNEQFFGPGTRLTVL.

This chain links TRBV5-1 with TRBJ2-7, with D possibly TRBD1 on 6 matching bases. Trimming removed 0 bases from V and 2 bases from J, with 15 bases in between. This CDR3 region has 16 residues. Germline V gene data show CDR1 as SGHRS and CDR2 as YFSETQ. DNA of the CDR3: TGCGCCAGCAGCTTGGTTTCAGGGGATTGGCCCTACGAGCAGTACTTC. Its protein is CASSLVSGDWPYEQYF.

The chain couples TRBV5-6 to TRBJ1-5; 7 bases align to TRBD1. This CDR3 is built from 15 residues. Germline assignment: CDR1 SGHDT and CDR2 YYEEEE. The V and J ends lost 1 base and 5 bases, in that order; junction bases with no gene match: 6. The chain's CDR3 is CASSLLQGRDQPQHF. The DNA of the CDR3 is TGTGCCAGCAGCTTGCTACAGGGGAGAGATCAGCCCCAGCATTTT.

CDR3 loop: CASSPRQGAKLFF. The CDR3, as DNA: TGTGCCAGCAGCCCTCGACAGGGGGCGAAACTGTTTTTT. This rearrangement joins TRBV7-8 to TRBJ1-4, with TRBD1 identical over 10 bases. Germline-derived CDR1 and CDR2 are SGHVS and FQNEAQ. The CDR3 covers 13 residues. The trim removed 5 bases at V and 11 bases at J, leaving 5 bases unmatched.

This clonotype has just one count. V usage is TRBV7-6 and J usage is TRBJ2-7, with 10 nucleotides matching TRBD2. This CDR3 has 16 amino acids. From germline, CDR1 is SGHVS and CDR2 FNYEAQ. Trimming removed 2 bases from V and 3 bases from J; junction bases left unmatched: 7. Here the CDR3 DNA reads TGTGCCAGCAGCTTAAGCAGCGGGGGGGGATTCTACGAGCAGTACTTC. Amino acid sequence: CASSLSSGGGFYEQYF. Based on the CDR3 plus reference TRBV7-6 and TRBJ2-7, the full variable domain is GAGVSQSPRYKVTKRGQDVALRCDPISGHVSLYWYRQALGQGPEFLTYFNYEAQQDKSGLPNDRFSAERPEGSISTLTIQRTEQRDSAMYRCASSLSSGGGFYEQYFGPGTRLTVT.

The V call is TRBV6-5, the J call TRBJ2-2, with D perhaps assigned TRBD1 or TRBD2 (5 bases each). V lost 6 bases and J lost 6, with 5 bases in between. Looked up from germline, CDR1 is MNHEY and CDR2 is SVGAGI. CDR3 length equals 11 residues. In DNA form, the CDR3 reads TGTGCCAGCAGGGGGGCCGGGGAGCTGTTTTTT. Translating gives CASRGAGELFF.

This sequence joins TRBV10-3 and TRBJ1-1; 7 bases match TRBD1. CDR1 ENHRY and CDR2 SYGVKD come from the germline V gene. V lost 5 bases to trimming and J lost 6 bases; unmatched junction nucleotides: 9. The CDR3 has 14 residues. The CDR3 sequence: CAISTDRDLPEAFF. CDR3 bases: TGTGCCATCAGTACAGACAGGGATCTTCCTGAAGCTTTCTTT.

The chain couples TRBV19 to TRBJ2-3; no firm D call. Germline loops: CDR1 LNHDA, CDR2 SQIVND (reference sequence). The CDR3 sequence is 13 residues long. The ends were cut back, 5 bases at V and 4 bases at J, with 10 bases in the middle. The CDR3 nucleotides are TGTGCCAGTAGTCAAGATTTCCCAGATACGCAGTATTTT. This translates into CASSQDFPDTQYF.

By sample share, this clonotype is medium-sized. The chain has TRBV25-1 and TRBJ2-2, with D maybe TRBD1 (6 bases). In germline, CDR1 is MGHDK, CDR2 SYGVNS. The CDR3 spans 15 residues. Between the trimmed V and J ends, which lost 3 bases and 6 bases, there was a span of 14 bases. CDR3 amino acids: CASSEVRGGSGELFF. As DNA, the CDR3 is TGTGCCAGCAGTGAGGTTCGAGGGGGATCCGGGGAGCTGTTTTTT.

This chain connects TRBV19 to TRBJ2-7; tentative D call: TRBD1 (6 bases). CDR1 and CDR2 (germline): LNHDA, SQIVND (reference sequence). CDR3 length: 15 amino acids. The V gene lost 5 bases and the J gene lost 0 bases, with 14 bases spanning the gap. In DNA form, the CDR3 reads TGTGCCAGTAGTTCACAAACAGGGAGCTCCTACGAGCAGTACTTC. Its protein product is CASSSQTGSSYEQYF.

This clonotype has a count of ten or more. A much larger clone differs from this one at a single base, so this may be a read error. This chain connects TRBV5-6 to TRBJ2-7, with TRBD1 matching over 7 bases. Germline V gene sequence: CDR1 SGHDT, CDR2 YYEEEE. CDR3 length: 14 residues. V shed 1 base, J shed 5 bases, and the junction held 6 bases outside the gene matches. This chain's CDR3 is CASSLQGDGNEQYF. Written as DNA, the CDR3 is TGTGCCAGCAGCTTGCAGGGGGACGGGAACGAGCAGTACTTC.

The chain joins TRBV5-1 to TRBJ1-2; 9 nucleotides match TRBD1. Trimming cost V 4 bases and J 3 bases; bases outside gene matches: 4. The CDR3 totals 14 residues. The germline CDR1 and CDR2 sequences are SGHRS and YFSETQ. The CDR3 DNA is TGCGCCAGCAGCACGGGACAGGGAGACTATGGCTACACCTTC. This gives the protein CASSTGQGDYGYTF.

Here the CDR3 DNA reads TGCGCCAGCAGCTTGGCGACCGCCCGTATCGGGGAGCAGTTCTTC. Amino acids: CASSLATARIGEQFF. The V call is TRBV5-1, the J call TRBJ2-1; D remains unclear. V was cut by 0 bases and J by 10 bases, with 17 bases left in between. From germline, CDR1 is SGHRS and CDR2 YFSETQ. CDR3 size: 15 residues.

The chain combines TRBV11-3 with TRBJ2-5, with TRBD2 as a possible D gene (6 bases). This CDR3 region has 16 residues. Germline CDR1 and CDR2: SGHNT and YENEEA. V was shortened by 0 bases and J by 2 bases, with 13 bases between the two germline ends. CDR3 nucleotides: TGTGCCAGCAGCTTAGAGGGAGGCACGGCACAAGAGACCCAGTACTTC. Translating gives CASSLEGGTAQETQYF.

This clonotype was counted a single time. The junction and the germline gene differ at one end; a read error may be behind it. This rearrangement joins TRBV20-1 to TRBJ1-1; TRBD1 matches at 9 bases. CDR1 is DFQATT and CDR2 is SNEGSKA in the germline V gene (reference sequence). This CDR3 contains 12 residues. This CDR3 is CSARLRDRAALF. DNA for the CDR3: TGCAGTGCCAGACTCCGGGACAGGGCCGCTCTCTTT.

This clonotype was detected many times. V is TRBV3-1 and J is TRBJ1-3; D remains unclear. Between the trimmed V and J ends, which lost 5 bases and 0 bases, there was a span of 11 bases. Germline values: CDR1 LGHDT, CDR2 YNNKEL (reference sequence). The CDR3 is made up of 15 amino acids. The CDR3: CASSVGPISGNTIYF. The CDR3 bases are TGTGCCAGCAGCGTCGGGCCGATCTCTGGAAACACCATATATTTT.